This TCR beta chain derives from a study of T-cell reconstitution after alpha-beta-depleted transplantation in children. General observations from the study: Alpha-beta T cells present about two months after transplant were reported to originate from several hundred expanded graft clones. Counts and diversity of T cells one year after transplant came mostly from newly produced T cells.

As to this clonotype: What it binds is unknown. A much larger clone sits a single nucleotide away, making a read error possible.

Researchers prepared the TCRbeta library using unique molecular identifiers, the study reports. TCRdb processed the PCR reads anew with MiXCR; each CDR3 protein has one entry. Counted here are about 150,000 distinct CDR3 sequences, around 10% occurring once; the ten biggest clones make up about 12%. This CDR3 has 15 amino acids. Trimming left V 1 base short and J 6 bases short, with 13 bases between. The V gene's germline CDR1 is SGHTA and CDR2 FQGTGA. The receptor was isolated from a boy younger than 10 with acute myeloid leukemia, due to receive a stem cell transplant. The chain recombines TRBV7-3 with TRBJ2-1; D tentatively fits TRBD1 or TRBD2 (5 bases each). The specimen comprised PBMCs, sampled before TCRalphabeta/CD19-depleted stem cell transplant. CDR3 region: CASSLNQGEFNEQFF. CDR3 DNA: TGTGCCAGCAGCTTAAACCAGGGAGAATTCAATGAGCAGTTCTTC.